Here is one T cell receptor beta chain with its context. The sample originates from a study of ipilimumab plus nivolumab after autologous stem cell transplantation. Looking at the study overall: Patients received a median of roughly five ipilimumab and about 8 nivolumab doses. Myeloma cases were transplant-naive high-risk or relapsed within 3 years post first autologous transplant.

The CDR3 consists of 15 residues. V was clipped by 6 bases and J by 6 bases, with 21 bases between them. CDR1 is MNHNY, CDR2 SVGAGI, per germline (reference sequence). Repertoires were generated with immunoSEQ multiplex PCR, while TCRdb's copy carries only in-frame clones and drops some. Among about 40,000 clones, 80% to 95% were seen once, and the ten largest hold more than 0.7%. The receptor's source is a male donor with multiple myeloma. This chain connects TRBV6-6 to TRBJ2-7; D ambiguous. Sequenced material: PBMCs, taken in a trial of ipilimumab plus nivolumab as post-transplant consolidation. CDR3 bases: TGTGCCAGCAGCCCCGACTCCAGAAAGAGTTCCGAGCAGTACTTC. Encoded protein: CASSPDSRKSSEQYF.